The rows below give T cell receptor beta chains drawn from one sample of a study of shared clonotypes between healthy human individuals. The table came from immunoSEQ multiplex PCR; TCRdb's copy has only in-frame clones and leaves some out. The data show some 2 million clones, over 85% seen once. The sample comprised naive CD8+ T cells sorted from blood. The receptors come from a man aged 18 to 35 in good health. The CDR3 runs from the conserved cysteine through the conserved F or W. Fields, in order: CDR3 protein, CDR3 DNA, V gene, J gene, clone size, D gene. The D gene is left open where the match is weak. Size tells how often a clone was seen (once, few, many) or the class of an expanded clone, and some rows leave it out.

CASSYFSSGSYEQYF	TGTGCCAGCAGTTACTTTTCTAGCGGGAGCTACGAGCAGTACTTC	TRBV6-5	TRBJ2-7	-	TRBD2
CASSGSLTRSTYNSPLHF	TGTGCCAGCAGTGGCTCCCTCACACGCTCTACCTATAATTCACCCCTCCACTTT	TRBV6-1	TRBJ1-6	-	-
CASSSDKYEQYF	TGTGCCAGCAGCTCTGACAAGTACGAGCAGTACTTC	TRBV7-9	TRBJ2-7	-	-
CASSFSMGPRSYEQYF	TGTGCCAGCAGTTTTAGTATGGGACCCAGATCCTACGAGCAGTACTTC	TRBV27	TRBJ2-7	-	-
CASSLGDSYQPQHF	TGTGCCAGCAGCTTAGGGGACAGCTATCAGCCCCAGCATTTT	TRBV5-8	TRBJ1-5	-	TRBD1
CASSLGSDGQVYPKKETQYF	TGTGCCAGCAGCTTAGGTTCCGACGGGCAAGTGTACCCAAAGAAAGAGACCCAGTACTTC	TRBV7-6	TRBJ2-5	-	-
CASSVEEGEVYGYTF	TGTGCCAGCAGCGTAGAGGAGGGAGAGGTTTATGGCTACACCTTC	TRBV9	TRBJ1-2	few	-
CASSLEGAGGTQYF	TGTGCCAGCAGCTTGGAGGGAGCCGGGGGGACCCAGTACTTC	TRBV5-8	TRBJ2-5	-	-
CASGFRQGAHNEQFF	TGTGCTAGTGGTTTTAGACAGGGGGCCCACAATGAGCAGTTCTTC	TRBV12-5	TRBJ2-1	-	TRBD1
CASSFSRDGEDYGYTF	TGTGCCAGTAGTTTCTCCCGGGACGGGGAAGACTATGGCTACACCTTC	TRBV19	TRBJ1-2	-	-
CASGGTYGYTF	TGTGCCAGCGGGGGCACCTATGGCTACACCTTC	TRBV6-5	TRBJ1-2	few	-
CATRQVLYNEQFF	TGTGCCACCAGGCAGGTCCTGTACAATGAGCAGTTCTTC	TRBV15	TRBJ2-1	-	-
CASSEARLARGEQFF	TGTGCCAGCAGTGAAGCGCGTCTAGCCCGAGGTGAGCAGTTCTTC	TRBV6-1	TRBJ2-1	once	-
CASSPSADTQYF	TGTGCCAGCAGTCCTAGCGCAGATACGCAGTATTTT	TRBV27	TRBJ2-3	-	-
CAISESLLAENTGELFF	TGTGCCATCAGTGAGTCGTTACTAGCGGAGAACACCGGGGAGCTGTTTTTT	TRBV10-3	TRBJ2-2	once	TRBD2
CASSWVSPVGYNEQFF	TGTGCCAGCAGTTGGGTTAGCCCGGTGGGGTACAATGAGCAGTTCTTC	TRBV27	TRBJ2-1	-	-
CASGLVQGGGSDDTQYF	TGTGCTAGTGGTTTGGTACAGGGCGGGGGTAGCGACGATACGCAGTATTTT	TRBV12-5	TRBJ2-3	once	-
CASSLDRGGTQYF	TGTGCCAGCAGCTTAGATCGCGGGGGGACCCAGTACTTC	TRBV5-4	TRBJ2-5	once	TRBD2
CASSDLVSMTGELFF	TGTGCCAGCAGTGATTTGGTCAGTATGACCGGGGAGCTGTTTTTT	TRBV2	TRBJ2-2	-	-
CASSIMGGKDTEAFF	TGTGCCAGTAGTATTATGGGGGGGAAGGACACTGAAGCTTTCTTT	TRBV19	TRBJ1-1	-	-
CASSLGQGEDEKLFF	TGCGCCAGCAGCTTGGGACAGGGGGAGGATGAAAAACTGTTTTTT	TRBV5-1	TRBJ1-4	-	TRBD1
CASRGVSGYTF	TGCGCCAGCAGGGGGGTTTCTGGCTACACCTTC	TRBV5-1	TRBJ1-2	-	-
CASSLLAGGLNEQFF	TGTGCCAGCAGCCTACTAGCGGGGGGACTCAATGAGCAGTTCTTC	TRBV7-3	TRBJ2-1	-	TRBD2
CASSPGTGEYYSPLHF	TGTGCCAGCAGTCCCGGGACAGGAGAATATTATTCACCCCTCCACTTT	TRBV27	TRBJ1-6	-	TRBD1
CASSPRYQETQYF	TGTGCCAGCTCACCCAGGTACCAAGAGACCCAGTACTTC	TRBV18	TRBJ2-5	-	-
CASSLYRGSSYNEQFF	TGTGCCAGCAGTTTATATCGGGGATCATCCTACAATGAGCAGTTCTTC	TRBV28	TRBJ2-1	-	-
CASSLIGEQFF	TGCGCCAGCAGCTTGATAGGCGAGCAGTTCTTC	TRBV5-1	TRBJ2-1	-	-
CASSLGGGGGSYEQYF	TGTGCCAGCAGCTTAGGCGGAGGAGGCGGCTCCTACGAGCAGTACTTC	TRBV13	TRBJ2-7	-	-
CASSSQGNEQFF	TGTGCCAGCAGCTCACAGGGCAATGAGCAGTTCTTC	TRBV7-9	TRBJ2-1	-	-
CASSPLASTDTQYF	TGTGCCAGCAGCCCCCTGGCCAGCACAGATACGCAGTATTTT	TRBV7-9	TRBJ2-3	-	-
CASSLGDQGVTDTQYF	TGCGCCAGCAGCTTGGGGGACCAGGGGGTGACAGATACGCAGTATTTT	TRBV5-1	TRBJ2-3	-	TRBD1
CASVAGREQFF	TGTGCCAGCGTCGCCGGTCGGGAGCAGTTCTTC	TRBV19	TRBJ2-1	-	-
CASSLDGLREDYEQYF	TGTGCCAGCAGCTTGGACGGTTTACGGGAAGACTACGAGCAGTACTTC	TRBV5-8	TRBJ2-7	few	-